The 10 T cell receptor beta chains below come from one sample, sequenced in a study of OX40 agonist ivuxolimab in advanced cancers. Data came from immunoSEQ multiplex PCR; TCRdb stores just in-frame clones and leaves some out. The sample includes fewer than 100,000 clones, about 89% of them seen just once. The material was CD4+ or CD8+ T cells sorted from blood, obtained in a trial of the OX40 agonist ivuxolimab. The origin of the receptors is an adult with an advanced solid tumor such as melanoma, head and neck, liver or kidney cancer.

The rearrangement joins TRBV11-3 to TRBJ2-1, with TRBD2 matching over 9 bases. There are 16 residues in the CDR3. Trimming at V came to 5 bases and at J to 1 base, leaving 6 bases not matched to a gene. CDR1 is SGHNT and CDR2 is YENEEA in the germline V gene. CDR3: CASSAGGPPSYNEQFF. DNA for the CDR3: TGTGCCAGCAGCGCGGGAGGGCCCCCGTCCTACAATGAGCAGTTCTTC.

This clone appeared a single time. V is TRBV30 and J is TRBJ2-3, with D possibly being TRBD1 (6 bases). The CDR3 consists of 13 residues. The V end was cut by 5 bases, the J end by 3 bases, with 12 bases between. CDR1 and CDR2 from the germline V gene are GTSNPN and SVGIG (reference sequence). This CDR3 is CAWGTTGTDTQYF. The CDR3 DNA sequence: TGTGCCTGGGGGACAACAGGGACAGATACGCAGTATTTT.

The chain employs TRBV27 and TRBJ1-1; D gene unclear. The CDR3 runs to 13 residues. CDR1 and CDR2 from the germline V gene are MNHEY and SMNVEV (reference sequence). V was cut by 5 bases and J by 5 bases, with 12 bases left in between. For the CDR3, the DNA is TGTGCCAGCAGTCCCTTCCCCCTGACTGAAGCTTTCTTT. It translates to CASSPFPLTEAFF.

V gene TRBV18 combines with J gene TRBJ1-4, with TRBD1 matching 8 bases. The CDR3 spans 14 residues. Trimming at V came to 5 bases and at J to 8 bases, leaving 7 bases not matched to a gene. The germline V gene has CDR1 KGHSH and CDR2 LQKENI. The CDR3 is CASSTDRVEEKLFF. CDR3 in DNA: TGTGCCAGCTCAACGGACAGGGTGGAGGAAAAACTGTTTTTT.

For this clone: The same CDR3 also results from other DNA sequences found in this sample. CDR3 loop: CASSPVSGATGELFF. CDR3 sequence (DNA): TGTGCCAGCAGCCCCGTGTCAGGGGCTACCGGGGAGCTGTTTTTT. The chain has TRBV28 and TRBJ2-2, with D possibly TRBD1 on 6 matching bases. The CDR3 runs to 15 residues. Germline assignment: CDR1 MDHEN and CDR2 SYDVKM. Deletions cut 6 bases from V and 5 bases from J, with 16 bases between. Full variable domain (outside the CDR3, taken from reference TRBV28 and TRBJ2-2): DVKVTQSSRYLVKRTGEKVFLECVQDMDHENMFWYRQDPGLGLRLIYFSYDVKMKEKGDIPEGYSVSREKKERFSLILESASTNQTSMYLCASSPVSGATGELFFGEGSRLTVL.

The V gene is TRBV25-1, the J gene TRBJ1-2; weak D call: TRBD1 (6 bases). Germline V gene data show CDR1 as MGHDK and CDR2 as SYGVNS. The V and J ends lost 0 bases and 3 bases respectively, with 11 bases between them. The CDR3 consists of 15 residues. In DNA form, the CDR3 reads TGTGCCAGCAGTGAATATCGGGGGGCAGACTATGGCTACACCTTC. Its translation is CASSEYRGADYGYTF.

The chain carries TRBV25-1 and TRBJ2-5; D remains ambiguous. The CDR3 spans 14 residues. V lost 3 bases, J lost 2 bases, and 10 bases lay in between. Germline V gene data show CDR1 as MGHDK and CDR2 as SYGVNS. CDR3 residues: CASSEAYQQETQYF. The CDR3 DNA reads as TGTGCCAGCAGTGAGGCCTATCAACAAGAGACCCAGTACTTC. Based on the CDR3 plus reference TRBV25-1 and TRBJ2-5, the full variable domain is EADIYQTPRYLVIGTGKKITLECSQTMGHDKMYWYQQDPGMELHLIHYSYGVNSTEKGDLSSESTVSRIRTEHFPLTLESARPSHTSQYLCASSEAYQQETQYFGPGTRLLVL.

The V and J genes are TRBV11-2 and TRBJ1-1; D is possibly TRBD1 (5 bases). The CDR3 is 14 amino acids. CDR1 is SGHAT, CDR2 FQNNGV, per germline. V was shortened by 2 bases and J by 4 bases, with 11 bases between the two germline ends. The CDR3 region is CASSLRGGSTEAFF. The CDR3, as DNA: TGTGCCAGCAGCTTAAGGGGAGGGAGCACTGAAGCTTTCTTT.

This chain uses TRBV29-1 with TRBJ2-5; 11 bases are shared with TRBD2. Per germline, CDR1 SQVTM and CDR2 ANQGSEA. CDR3 length: 16 residues. Losses at the gene ends were 4 bases for V and 0 bases for J; bases not matched to a gene: 7. Here the CDR3 reads CSVGGLAGGNQETQYF. CDR3 nucleotides: TGCAGCGTTGGAGGTCTAGCGGGGGGAAACCAAGAGACCCAGTACTTC.

The rearrangement links TRBV6-6 to TRBJ2-1; 9 nucleotides match TRBD2. The junction had 8 bases not matched to a gene; V was cut back by 2 bases and J by 9 bases. The CDR3 covers 15 residues. Looked up from germline, CDR1 is MNHNY and CDR2 is SVGAGI (reference sequence). The CDR3 DNA reads as TGTGCCAGCAGTTACCCTGTAGCGGGAGCGAGTGAGCAGTTCTTC. Translation: CASSYPVAGASEQFF.